The entry that follows covers one TCR beta chain sequence. The repertoire was sequenced with immunoSEQ multiplex PCR; TCRdb's copy has only in-frame clones and lacks some. The table has tens of thousands of clones, approximately 88% seen once. The data originate from a study of blood T cell repertoires in COVID-19. Turning to the study itself: The United States, Italy and Spain were the sources of the acute and convalescent COVID-19 samples. Sample material is recorded as cDNA or gDNA derived from T cells, B-cell-depleted T cells, or PBMCs.

Germline assignment: CDR1 MGHRA and CDR2 YSYEKL. CDR3 length equals 16 residues. Trimming took 1 base from V and 1 from J; bases not matched to a gene: 3. The V and J genes are TRBV4-1 and TRBJ2-3; 9 positions agree with TRBD2. The TCR comes from a woman aged 80 or older with active or convalescent COVID-19. The specimen was peripheral blood. CDR3 amino acids: CASSQATSGRTDTQYF. The CDR3 DNA follows: TGCGCCAGCAGCCAAGCGACTAGCGGCCGCACAGATACGCAGTATTTT.